This T cell receptor (beta chain) was identified in a study of human T cells and chemical hapten exposure (dated by TCRdb to 2020 to 2022). Context from the whole study: For sensitization, 2% DPC in acetone was applied to a 2 cm by 2 cm area of upper inner arm skin. Throughout the approximately 24-week study period, patients were also given weekly therapeutic DPC doses on the scalp. Alopecia areata with under or over 50% scalp involvement, alopecia totalis and alopecia universalis were represented in the patient cohort, which was mostly female. For TCR sequencing, blood came from about 29 alopecia patients at anywhere from one to four time points (pre-sensitization, 2, 6 and 24 weeks). Patch testing was done on the upper back using Finn chambers containing 0.01% DPC, and results were scored after 6 days according to International Contact Dermatitis Research Group standards. Libraries were pooled for sequencing, and variation in per-sample TCR yields was attributed mainly to small differences in library volumes within the pool. Blood samples were taken from patients before sensitization (week 0) and then at 2, 6 and about 24 weeks after DPC sensitization. This study followed changes in the peripheral blood TCR repertoire in vivo during primary and secondary sensitization of alopecia patients to the hapten diphenylcyclopropenone (DPC).

As regards this clonotype: Its recognized antigen is unknown. Qualities for individual bases were not recorded, and no much larger clone is one base off.

Reading the label with the study, this specimen's time point is: pre-sensitization, week 0. The sample's treatment or condition label, decoded: therapeutic diphenylcyclopropenone sensitization with weekly scalp DPC. At every patch-test visit, the blood draw took place before the patch test was put on. Patients were eligible if aged 18 to 70, diagnosed with alopecia and judged suitable for DPC therapy, and pregnant patients were excluded. Unfractionated whole blood was collected in Tempus Blood RNA tubes, and total RNA was extracted from that blood. To prepare the library, RACE was applied. The sequencer was a NextSeq 500. Library preparation attached unique molecular identifiers to individual cDNA molecules for quantitative, reproducible TCR counting. Both TCR alpha and TCR beta chains were sequenced from each blood RNA sample. The published analysis was carried out like this. Samples had a median of about 96,000 TCRs, with a range from roughly 20,000 to 690,600. The Decombinator software suite was used to annotate the V, J and CDR3 of the TCR reads. To make PS versus PT1 abundance plots, every sample was subsampled to the same number of TCRs (28,000). TCRs were defined as expanded if absent before sensitization and observed at least eight times at the 2-week time point. TCRdb ran its own pipeline on the public reads, namely fastp trimming at Q25 and MiXCR clone calling, and kept in-frame beta chains. Duplicate CDR3 protein sequences are folded into a single record with the most common DNA and genes. V and J calls and clone size were set by TCRdb, not the authors. Present in this sample are around 350,000 distinct CDR3 sequences, approximately 5% of which were seen just once. Around 8.8% of the sample is held by the ten biggest clonotypes.

Inclusive of the bounding cysteine and phenylalanine, the CDR3 is 15 residues long. Of all the DNA, just the CDR3 is kept, 45 bases in frame from base 1. Cut back by 5 bases and 4 bases, the V and J ends lie 14 bases apart. CDR1 and CDR2, looked up from the germline V gene (reference sequence), are SEHNR and FQNEAQ. The paper as a whole reports these results and caveats: The number of PT1 expanded TCRs positively correlated with patch test score, significant at thresholds 8, 16 and 32 but not 4. After repeated subsampling, the strength of the expansion versus patch-test correlation and the threshold at which it became significant changed. Compared with pre-sensitization or healthy control sets, expanded TCRs formed significantly more large CDR3 similarity clusters, which is consistent with antigen-driven responses. Because all patients had alopecia, a presumed autoimmune disease, the immune response of the patients might differ from that of healthy individuals. No change with DPC sensitization was found in the number of TCRs above 1 in 1000 frequency, and no evidence of global repertoire structure alterations was found.

This TCR derives from a woman aged 18-29 years with alopecia areata. Some clones in this sample may be carry-over from other donors' samples. Recombination joined TRBV7-9 with TRBJ2-2; D gene: possibly TRBD1, on 8 matching bases. The material sequenced was whole blood, taken in connection with sensitization to the hapten diphenylcyclopropenone (DPC). The CDR3 protein sequence reads: CASSPNRGGTGELFF. In nucleotides, the sequence is TGTGCCAGCAGCCCCAACAGGGGGGGCACCGGGGAGCTGTTTTTT.